This passage covers 29 T cell receptor beta chains from one sample sequenced in a study of CD8+ T cells in alopecia areata. Investigators isolated RNA and reverse transcribed it into cDNA to act as the sequencing template. This table comes from immunoSEQ multiplex PCR, and its TCRdb copy is limited to in-frame clones, with some not included. The repertoire holds 130,000 or so clones, less than 50% seen once, with 10% in the top ten. The sequenced sample was NKG2D-low CD8+ T cells sorted from blood. Receptors were obtained from a human donor with alopecia areata.

The chain uses TRBV5-1 and TRBJ2-7, with D possibly being TRBD2 (5 bases). Per germline, CDR1 SGHRS and CDR2 YFSETQ. The ends were cut back, 4 bases at V and 3 bases at J, with 11 bases in the middle. The CDR3 totals 13 residues. The CDR3 here is CASSDIEGYEQYF. DNA of the CDR3: TGCGCCAGCAGCGACATAGAGGGCTACGAGCAGTACTTC.

The chain links TRBV30 to TRBJ2-1; 12 bases match TRBD2. V lost 0 bases, J lost 10 bases, and 1 base stayed unmatched. The CDR3 length is 13 residues. In germline, CDR1 is GTSNPN, CDR2 SVGIG (reference sequence). The CDR3 DNA sequence: TGTGCCTGGAGTGTGACTAGCGGGAGAGAGCAGTTCTTC. Translated, it gives CAWSVTSGREQFF.

The chain links TRBV27 to TRBJ2-7, with TRBD1 identical over 7 bases. J gave up 5 bases and V 5 bases, and 9 bases lay outside the gene matches. The CDR3 totals 14 residues. Germline V gives CDR1 MNHEY, CDR2 SMNVEV (reference sequence). The CDR3 region has the DNA TGTGCCAGCAGTCTTTCGACAGGGATTAACGAGCAGTACTTC. It encodes CASSLSTGINEQYF.

The chain links TRBV4-3 to TRBJ2-7, with unresolved D. Looked up from germline, CDR1 is LGHNA and CDR2 is YSLEER. V gave up 2 bases and J gave up 0 bases, with 8 bases separating them. The CDR3 length is 14 residues. Here the CDR3 DNA reads TGCGCCAGCAGCCAATCCCACAACTCCTACGAGCAGTACTTC. Translation: CASSQSHNSYEQYF.

The rearrangement joins TRBV28 to TRBJ2-7; a weak D match, TRBD2 (7 bases). This CDR3 region has 13 residues. CDR1 MDHEN and CDR2 SYDVKM come from the germline V gene. The germline V and J ends were trimmed by 2 bases and 5 bases, with 10 bases remaining between them. As DNA, the CDR3 is TGTGCCAGCAGTTTAGGGGGGGGCGACGAGCAGTACTTC. Amino acids: CASSLGGGDEQYF.

On this clone: The sample contains more than one DNA sequence encoding this CDR3. The chain recombines TRBV2 with TRBJ1-1; D ambiguous. Trimming took 8 bases from V and 5 from J, leaving 6 bases between them. The germline gives CDR1 SNHLY, CDR2 FYNNEI. CDR3 length: 10 residues. The CDR3 DNA reads TGTGCCAGCGGAGGTACTGAAGCTTTCTTT. This translates into CASGGTEAFF.

This chain joins TRBV28 and TRBJ2-4, with TRBD1 matching over 8 bases. Germline trimming cut 7 bases from V and 7 bases from J; bases unmatched to any gene: 9. The CDR3 loop spans 14 amino acids. Per the germline V gene, CDR1 is MDHEN and CDR2 is SYDVKM. DNA for the CDR3: TGTGCCAGCACGACAGGGGTCGCTTTGAACATTCAGTACTTC. This codes for CASTTGVALNIQYF.

This clone was detected a few times. The chain couples TRBV5-1 to TRBJ1-1; TRBD1 might be the D (5 bases). Germline V gene lookup returns CDR1 SGHRS and CDR2 YFSETQ. With 3 bases removed from V and 1 base from J, the gap between germline ends came to 16 bases. The CDR3 runs 16 residues. The CDR3 DNA reads TGCGCCAGCAGCTCTGGAGGGGAGGGAACGAACACTGAAGCTTTCTTT. Its protein product is CASSSGGEGTNTEAFF. The complete variable domain, with remaining parts taken from reference TRBV5-1 and TRBJ1-1, reads KAGVTQTPRYLIKTRGQQVTLSCSPISGHRSVSWYQQTPGQGLQFLFEYFSETQRNKGNFPGRFSGRQFSNSRSEMNVSTLELGDSALYLCASSSGGEGTNTEAFFGQGTRLTVV.

The rearrangement uses TRBV6-5 and TRBJ2-7, with D possibly called TRBD1 or TRBD2 (5 bases each). The germline V gene encodes CDR1 MNHEY and CDR2 SVGAGI. The CDR3 runs 14 residues. V lost 5 bases and J lost 4, with 15 bases in between. DNA of the CDR3: TGTGCCAGCAGTGAGAGGGACGAAGGGTACGAGCAGTACTTC. This gives the protein CASSERDEGYEQYF.

This clone was seen more than once but under ten times. The rearrangement joins TRBV27 to TRBJ2-1, with D perhaps matching TRBD2 (6 bases). This CDR3 spans 13 amino acids. Deletions cut 5 bases from V and 4 bases from J, with 9 bases between. CDR1 MNHEY and CDR2 SMNVEV come from the germline V gene (reference sequence). CDR3 sequence: CASSEGLYNEQFF. For the CDR3, the DNA is TGTGCCAGCAGTGAGGGACTTTACAATGAGCAGTTCTTC.

This clone was recorded only once. The V and J genes are TRBV4-1 and TRBJ2-5; D unresolved. Germline loops: CDR1 MGHRA, CDR2 YSYEKL. The CDR3 is made up of 10 amino acids. Trimming cost V 6 bases and J 4 bases, with 3 bases left between them. The CDR3 reads CASSGETQYF. CDR3 in DNA: TGCGCCAGCAGTGGAGAGACCCAGTACTTC.

This clone was found a few times. This sequence joins TRBV5-1 and TRBJ2-1; 10 nucleotides line up with TRBD2. Trimming took 0 bases from V and 5 from J; bases not matched to a gene: 5. The CDR3 is made up of 16 amino acids. Germline V gene sequence: CDR1 SGHRS, CDR2 YFSETQ. CDR3 region: CASSLALAGVNNEQFF. For the CDR3, the DNA is TGCGCCAGCAGCTTGGCCCTAGCGGGAGTAAACAATGAGCAGTTCTTC.

The CDR3 spells CSARETYGYTF. In DNA form, the CDR3 reads TGCAGTGCTAGAGAGACCTATGGCTACACCTTC. The V gene is TRBV20-1, the J gene TRBJ1-2; D is uncertain. This CDR3 is 11 amino acids long. Germline loops: CDR1 DFQATT, CDR2 SNEGSKA (reference sequence). V dropped 0 bases and J dropped 4 bases, with 3 bases sitting between them.

The V call is TRBV28, the J call TRBJ2-7; 8 nucleotides agree with TRBD1. This CDR3 region has 14 residues. The V gene end was trimmed by 5 bases and the J gene end by 6 bases; junction bases not matched to a gene: 9. Germline V gives CDR1 MDHEN, CDR2 SYDVKM. CDR3 DNA sequence: TGTGCCAGCAGTGTCACAGGGGGAGAAACCGAGCAGTACTTC. This sequence encodes CASSVTGGETEQYF.

The chain employs TRBV27 and TRBJ2-7; D is unclear. The germline V gene encodes CDR1 MNHEY and CDR2 SMNVEV (reference sequence). V gave up 0 bases and J gave up 5 bases, with 11 bases separating them. The CDR3 totals 14 residues. The CDR3 spells CASSLSGGPNEQYF. The CDR3 nucleotides are TGTGCCAGCAGTTTATCCGGCGGTCCGAACGAGCAGTACTTC.

This clone was seen a handful of times. The chain combines TRBV7-9 with TRBJ2-4; D is unclear. Trimming took 8 bases from V and 7 from J, leaving 21 bases between them. Germline V CDR1 and CDR2: SEHNR, FQNEAQ (reference sequence). This CDR3 has 15 amino acids. Written as DNA, the CDR3 is TGTGCCAGCGACTTACCTACATCAGGAGTTAACATTCAGTACTTC. Encoded protein: CASDLPTSGVNIQYF.

The chain carries TRBV29-1 and TRBJ2-6, with D tentatively TRBD1 (6 bases). The V end was cut by 4 bases, the J end by 0 bases, with 10 bases between. Germline-derived CDR1 and CDR2 are SQVTM and ANQGSEA. This CDR3 spans 15 amino acids. The CDR3, as DNA: TGCAGCGTTGTGGTGACAGGCTCTGGGGCCAACGTCCTGACTTTC. It codes for CSVVVTGSGANVLTF.

V gene TRBV2 combines with J gene TRBJ2-7, with D perhaps matching TRBD2 (6 bases). Trimming shortened V by 4 bases and J by 0 bases, and 10 bases separated the two germline ends. This CDR3 is 14 amino acids long. Germline values: CDR1 SNHLY, CDR2 FYNNEI. For the CDR3, the DNA is TGTGCCAGCAGTGGGGAGGAGAGCTCCTACGAGCAGTACTTC. Amino acids: CASSGEESSYEQYF. The variable domain in full, with the rest retrieved from reference TRBV2 and TRBJ2-7, is EPEVTQTPSHQVTQMGQEVILRCVPISNHLYFYWYRQILGQKVEFLVSFYNNEISEKSEIFDDQFSVERPDGSNFTLKIRSTKLEDSAMYFCASSGEESSYEQYFGPGTRLTVT.

This chain joins TRBV11-2 and TRBJ2-7; TRBD2 matches 7 bases. CDR3 length: 14 residues. Germline lookup yields CDR1 SGHAT and CDR2 FQNNGV. The V gene end was trimmed by 4 bases and the J gene end by 3 bases; junction bases not matched to a gene: 6. The CDR3 spells CASSSYGGGYEQYF. The CDR3, as DNA: TGTGCCAGCAGCTCCTATGGCGGGGGCTACGAGCAGTACTTC.

The chain is built from TRBV5-1 and TRBJ2-7, with D perhaps matching TRBD1 or TRBD2 (5 bases each). CDR3 size: 15 residues. Germline CDR1 SGHRS, CDR2 YFSETQ. The germline V and J ends were trimmed by 4 bases and 0 bases, with 14 bases remaining between them. In nucleotides, the CDR3 is TGCGCCAGCAGCCCCCGGGACCCGAGCTCCTACGAGCAGTACTTC. It yields the protein CASSPRDPSSYEQYF.

This clone appeared a few times. The J gene is TRBJ1-2, the V gene TRBV29-1; D gene ambiguous. V was pared by 2 bases and J by 4 bases, with 11 bases between. The CDR3 has 13 residues. From germline, CDR1 is SQVTM and CDR2 ANQGSEA. CDR3 nucleotide sequence: TGCAGCGTTGAAAAGGGCAGCACCTATGGCTACACCTTC. It yields the protein CSVEKGSTYGYTF.

Only a few counts were recorded for this clone. The rearrangement links TRBV28 to TRBJ2-7; perhaps D is TRBD1 or TRBD2 (6 bases each). Trimming stripped 6 bases from V and 5 bases from J, with 17 bases between. CDR1 MDHEN and CDR2 SYDVKM come from the germline V gene. The CDR3 spans 14 residues. CDR3 coding DNA: TGTGCCAGCAGCCGAGGGGGGACGGTGGACGAGCAGTACTTC. It codes for CASSRGGTVDEQYF. Drawing the rest from reference TRBV28 and TRBJ2-7, the complete variable domain is DVKVTQSSRYLVKRTGEKVFLECVQDMDHENMFWYRQDPGLGLRLIYFSYDVKMKEKGDIPEGYSVSREKKERFSLILESASTNQTSMYLCASSRGGTVDEQYFGPGTRLTVT.

This chain connects TRBV29-1 to TRBJ2-5, with D possibly being TRBD2 (6 bases). Trimming left V 2 bases short and J 4 bases short, with 14 bases between. The CDR3 spans 14 residues. Looked up from germline, CDR1 is SQVTM and CDR2 is ANQGSEA. CDR3 DNA sequence: TGCAGCGTTGAACTCCCCGGCGGGGCAGAGACCCAGTACTTC. Amino acid sequence: CSVELPGGAETQYF.

The rearrangement uses TRBV14 and TRBJ2-5, with 8 bases that match TRBD1. The CDR3 runs 14 residues. Germline trimming cut 2 bases from V and 5 bases from J; bases unmatched to any gene: 4. CDR1 is SGHDN and CDR2 is FVKESK in the germline V gene. The CDR3, as DNA: TGTGCCAGCAGCCAAACAGGGGGAAGTGAGACCCAGTACTTC. Amino acids: CASSQTGGSETQYF.

The V and J genes are TRBV4-1 and TRBJ2-7; D ambiguous. Germline V gene data show CDR1 as MGHRA and CDR2 as YSYEKL. Trimming took 0 bases from V and 7 from J, leaving 16 bases between them. The CDR3 loop spans 15 amino acids. CDR3 sequence reads: CASSQDWTLVEEQYF. Written as DNA, the CDR3 is TGCGCCAGCAGCCAAGACTGGACCCTGGTGGAAGAGCAGTACTTC.

There are many counts of this clone. The gene calls are TRBV6-4 and TRBJ2-1; 11 bases are shared with TRBD2. This CDR3 region has 16 residues. The junction had 5 bases not matched to a gene; V was cut back by 2 bases and J by 5 bases. Germline V CDR1 and CDR2: MRHNA, SNTAGT. The CDR3 loop reads CASSDKGTSGDNEQFF. Written as DNA, the CDR3 is TGTGCCAGCAGTGACAAGGGGACTAGCGGTGACAATGAGCAGTTCTTC.

The chain couples TRBV30 to TRBJ1-1; D not certain. Trimming removed 3 bases at V and 1 base at J, with 15 bases between. This CDR3 region has 15 residues. Germline V gene lookup returns CDR1 GTSNPN and CDR2 SVGIG (reference sequence). The CDR3 region has the DNA TGTGCCTGGAGCGACTATACGAACACGAACACTGAAGCTTTCTTT. This gives the protein CAWSDYTNTNTEAFF.

The chain uses TRBV28 and TRBJ2-1, with D possibly being TRBD2 (5 bases). V was clipped by 5 bases and J by 9 bases, with 17 bases between them. Per germline, CDR1 MDHEN and CDR2 SYDVKM. The CDR3 is 14 residues long. CDR3 nucleotide sequence: TGTGCCAGCAGTACCATCGACGGGGAGAGTGAGCAGTTCTTC. Translation: CASSTIDGESEQFF.

This chain connects TRBV9 to TRBJ2-7; 7 bases are a match to TRBD2. V shed 0 bases, J shed 4 bases, and the junction held 10 bases outside the gene matches. The CDR3 is 16 amino acids. Looked up from germline, CDR1 is SGDLS and CDR2 is YYNGEE. This CDR3 is CASSVEAGAGSYEQYF. CDR3 DNA: TGTGCCAGCAGCGTAGAGGCAGGAGCGGGGTCGTACGAGCAGTACTTC.